A single sample is the source of the 8 T cell receptor beta chains below, sequenced in a study of immune cell composition in non-small cell lung cancer. Clones were read by immunoSEQ multiplex PCR, and TCRdb kept only the in-frame ones, dropping some. Of 14,000 to 15,000 clones listed, under 75% are singletons. The sample taken for sequencing was lung tumor tissue. These receptors were taken from a human donor with non-small cell lung cancer.

The chain has TRBV7-8 and TRBJ1-1; D is possibly TRBD1 (6 bases). The CDR3 totals 14 residues. V was trimmed by 1 base and J by 11 bases, leaving 17 bases between them. In germline, CDR1 is SGHVS, CDR2 FQNEAQ. CDR3 DNA sequence: TGTGCCAGCAGCTTAGGATCGGGGGGCAGGGGTGCTTTCTTT. Translated, it gives CASSLGSGGRGAFF.

The J gene is TRBJ2-7, the V gene TRBV4-3; TRBD2 is a possible D gene (5 bases). The CDR3 spans 14 residues. Trimming cost V 4 bases and J 2 bases, with 12 bases left between them. The germline CDR1 and CDR2 sequences are LGHNA and YSLEER. CDR3 sequence: CASSPGERPYEQYF. CDR3 sequence (DNA): TGCGCCAGCAGCCCTGGGGAGCGTCCCTACGAGCAGTACTTC.

The V call is TRBV29-1, the J call TRBJ1-2, with TRBD1 matching 9 bases. The CDR3 totals 14 residues. V trimming: 5 bases; J trimming: 2 bases; junction bases outside the gene matches: 6. Germline CDR1 and CDR2: SQVTM and ANQGSEA. Here the CDR3 DNA reads TGCAGCGTTCTAACAGGGGGCGGAAACTATGGCTACACCTTC. Translation gives CSVLTGGGNYGYTF.

V usage is TRBV4-1 and J usage is TRBJ2-5; 10 positions match TRBD1. This CDR3 spans 18 amino acids. V lost 7 bases and J lost 5; bases outside the gene matches: 19. In germline, CDR1 is MGHRA, CDR2 YSYEKL. CDR3 sequence (DNA): TGCGCCAGCACCCGAAACCCGCTGGACAGGGGACAGGGGGAGACCCAGTACTTC. Encoded protein: CASTRNPLDRGQGETQYF.

The rearrangement uses TRBV25-1 and TRBJ2-7, with 9 nucleotides matching TRBD1. In germline, CDR1 is MGHDK, CDR2 SYGVNS. This CDR3 region has 15 residues. V dropped 3 bases and J dropped 3; count of bases not matched to a gene: 6. CDR3 DNA sequence: TGTGCCAGCAGTGATTTGGACAGGGGAAACTACGAGCAGTACTTC. It specifies CASSDLDRGNYEQYF.

V gene TRBV19 combines with J gene TRBJ2-1; D is perhaps TRBD2 (6 bases). From germline, CDR1 is LNHDA and CDR2 SQIVND (reference sequence). The ends were cut back, 3 bases at V and 6 bases at J, with 9 bases in the middle. The length of the CDR3 is 13 residues. CDR3 bases: TGTGCCAGTAGTATGCGGGGTAGCAATGAGCAGTTCTTC. Its protein is CASSMRGSNEQFF.

The chain carries TRBV4-2 and TRBJ2-1; 12 bases fit TRBD2. The CDR3 extends over 18 amino acids. CDR1 is LGHNA and CDR2 is YNFKEQ in the germline V gene. J lost 1 base, V lost 3 bases, and 7 bases had no gene match. CDR3 coding DNA: TGTGCCAGCAGCCAGTGGGCTAGCGGGGGGGCTTCCTACAATGAGCAGTTCTTC. It is translated as CASSQWASGGASYNEQFF.

This chain joins TRBV5-4 and TRBJ2-1; 13 bases line up with TRBD2. V was clipped by 5 bases and J by 7 bases; unmatched bases: 6. This CDR3 contains 15 residues. Germline V lookup: CDR1 SGHNT, CDR2 YYREEE (reference sequence). CDR3 bases: TGTGCCAGCAGTCGAACTAGCGGGGGGGCTAATGAGCAGTTCTTC. It is translated as CASSRTSGGANEQFF.